The table lists the clone carrying this TCR beta chain with a count of one. Its specificity is not known. Only in-frame clones appear in the TCRdb table, and some are missing; sequencing was by immunoSEQ multiplex PCR. The table records about 41,000 clones, 88% of them present only once. These data come from a study of OX40 agonist ivuxolimab in advanced cancers. Germline V CDR1 and CDR2: PRHDT, FYEKMQ (reference sequence). V was shortened by 4 bases and J by 0 bases, with 16 bases between the two germline ends. This CDR3 comprises 16 residues. The study's findings and limits: CD4+ and CD8+ T cells in blood underwent clonal expansion by week 6 at 0.1 to 3.0 mg/kg.

The sequences come from CD4+ or CD8+ T cells sorted from blood, collected in a trial of the OX40 agonist ivuxolimab. The origin of this receptor is an adult with an advanced solid tumor such as melanoma, head and neck, liver or kidney cancer. This sequence joins TRBV13 and TRBJ2-7; D tentatively fits TRBD1 or TRBD2 (6 bases each). The CDR3 DNA follows: TGTGCCAGCAGCTCGAAAGGGGGGAGTGGCTCCTACGAGCAGTACTTC. Amino acids: CASSSKGGSGSYEQYF. Full variable domain (rest looked up from reference TRBV13 and TRBJ2-7): AAGVIQSPRHLIKEKRETATLKCYPIPRHDTVYWYQQGPGQDPQFLISFYEKMQSDKGSIPDRFSAQQFSDYHSELNMSSLELGDSALYFCASSSKGGSGSYEQYFGPGTRLTVT.